This is a list of T cell receptor beta chains from one sample in a study of T cell repertoires in cytomegalovirus infection. These receptors' targets are unknown. Each CDR3 protein is one row after TCRdb ran MiXCR on the reads. The sample holds hundreds of thousands of distinct CDR3 sequences, around 32% seen once. The sample in question was cultured PBMCs, obtained from culture after CMV antigen stimulation. The source is a human donor in good health (CMV status not recorded). Some clones in this sample may be carry-over from other donors' samples. Each CDR3 is given with its conserved first and last residue. The order of the fields is D gene, J gene, clone size, V gene, CDR3 protein, CDR3 DNA. A D gene is named only where the DNA matches it firmly. Size is omitted from some rows. Given values are once, few, many or a class for expanded clones.

D gene: .; J gene: TRBJ1-3; clone size: .; V gene: TRBV20-1; CDR3 protein: CSATRAPGNTIYF; CDR3 DNA: TGCAGTGCTACGAGGGCCCCTGGAAACACCATATATTTT
D gene: .; J gene: TRBJ2-1; clone size: .; V gene: TRBV12-3/TRBV12-4; CDR3 protein: CASSTRGLSGEQFF; CDR3 DNA: TGTGCCAGCAGCACTCGAGGACTTTCTGGTGAGCAGTTCTTC
D gene: TRBD1; J gene: TRBJ2-3; clone size: .; V gene: TRBV7-9; CDR3 protein: CASSPPSGQPSDTQYF; CDR3 DNA: TGTGCCAGCAGCCCCCCTTCGGGACAGCCGTCCGATACGCAGTATTTT
D gene: .; J gene: TRBJ1-1; clone size: few; V gene: TRBV20-1; CDR3 protein: CSASMGGQFEAFF; CDR3 DNA: TGCAGTGCTAGTATGGGGGGTCAGTTTGAAGCTTTCTTT
D gene: .; J gene: TRBJ2-2; clone size: .; V gene: TRBV20-1; CDR3 protein: CSGGRADTGELFF; CDR3 DNA: TGCAGTGGGGGGCGAGCGGACACCGGGGAGCTGTTTTTT
D gene: TRBD1; J gene: TRBJ2-2; clone size: .; V gene: TRBV5-6; CDR3 protein: CASSLAPGQGNTGELFF; CDR3 DNA: TGTGCCAGCAGCTTGGCCCCGGGACAGGGCAACACCGGGGAGCTGTTTTTT
D gene: .; J gene: TRBJ1-1; clone size: many; V gene: TRBV7-2; CDR3 protein: CASSGAPDTEAFF; CDR3 DNA: TGTGCCAGTTCGGGCGCCCCGGACACTGAAGCTTTCTTT
D gene: TRBD2; J gene: TRBJ2-7; clone size: .; V gene: TRBV30; CDR3 protein: CAWSVGSGRSLEQYF; CDR3 DNA: TGTGCCTGGAGTGTGGGTAGCGGGAGATCCTTAGAGCAGTACTTC
D gene: TRBD1; J gene: TRBJ2-5; clone size: few; V gene: TRBV6-1; CDR3 protein: CASSARTGSETQYF; CDR3 DNA: TGTGCCAGCAGTGCCCGGACAGGTTCGGAGACCCAGTACTTC
D gene: .; J gene: TRBJ2-7; clone size: many; V gene: TRBV7-2; CDR3 protein: CASSLGPGYEQYF; CDR3 DNA: TGTGCCAGCAGCTTAGGCCCTGGCTACGAGCAGTACTTC
D gene: TRBD1; J gene: TRBJ1-6; clone size: few; V gene: TRBV25-1; CDR3 protein: CASSEWRITGASYNSPLHF; CDR3 DNA: TGTGCCAGCAGTGAATGGCGGATCACAGGGGCCAGCTATAATTCACCCCTCCACTTT
D gene: .; J gene: TRBJ2-7; clone size: .; V gene: TRBV6-7; CDR3 protein: CASSYSSFGVLDEQYF; CDR3 DNA: TGTGCCAGCAGTTACTCTTCGTTCGGCGTTCTGGACGAGCAGTACTTC
D gene: .; J gene: TRBJ2-3; clone size: few; V gene: TRBV6-2/TRBV6-3; CDR3 protein: CASLPPSGHSTDTQYF; CDR3 DNA: TGTGCCAGCCTGCCCCCGAGCGGGCATAGCACAGATACGCAGTATTTT
D gene: .; J gene: TRBJ2-7; clone size: .; V gene: TRBV15; CDR3 protein: CATSRVATYEQYF; CDR3 DNA: TGTGCCACCAGCAGAGTTGCTACCTACGAGCAGTACTTC
D gene: .; J gene: TRBJ2-7; clone size: few; V gene: TRBV5-4; CDR3 protein: CASSGAYRGTANEQYF; CDR3 DNA: TGTGCCAGCAGCGGGGCCTACCGCGGGACTGCCAACGAGCAGTACTTC
D gene: TRBD1; J gene: TRBJ2-5; clone size: few; V gene: TRBV11-3; CDR3 protein: CASSLRQGGQETQYF; CDR3 DNA: TGTGCCAGCAGCTTACGACAGGGGGGCCAAGAGACCCAGTACTTC
D gene: TRBD1; J gene: TRBJ1-3; clone size: few; V gene: TRBV7-9; CDR3 protein: CASSDRDNSGNTIYF; CDR3 DNA: TGTGCCAGCAGCGACAGGGATAACTCTGGAAACACCATATATTTT
D gene: TRBD2; J gene: TRBJ2-5; clone size: .; V gene: TRBV5-1; CDR3 protein: CASSQNPGGGETQYF; CDR3 DNA: TGCGCCAGCAGCCAAAACCCCGGGGGGGGTGAGACCCAGTACTTC
D gene: .; J gene: TRBJ1-3; clone size: few; V gene: TRBV4-3; CDR3 protein: CASSQYEGGNTIYF; CDR3 DNA: TGCGCCAGCAGCCAATACGAAGGAGGAAACACCATATATTTT
D gene: TRBD1; J gene: TRBJ2-1; clone size: once; V gene: TRBV15; CDR3 protein: CATRSGTGAYNEQFF; CDR3 DNA: TGTGCCACCAGGTCCGGGACAGGGGCCTACAATGAGCAGTTCTTC
D gene: TRBD2; J gene: TRBJ2-3; clone size: .; V gene: TRBV20-1; CDR3 protein: CSAQSGVWADTQYF; CDR3 DNA: TGCAGTGCTCAAAGCGGGGTATGGGCAGATACGCAGTATTTT
D gene: .; J gene: TRBJ2-5; clone size: few; V gene: TRBV2; CDR3 protein: CASSEFRSGETQYF; CDR3 DNA: TGTGCCAGCAGTGAATTCAGGAGTGGAGAGACCCAGTACTTC
D gene: .; J gene: TRBJ2-1; clone size: .; V gene: TRBV4-3; CDR3 protein: CASSRVGDEQFF; CDR3 DNA: TGCGCCAGCAGCCGCGTCGGAGATGAGCAGTTCTTC
D gene: .; J gene: TRBJ1-1; clone size: .; V gene: TRBV28; CDR3 protein: CASSLARDRWKAFF; CDR3 DNA: TGTGCCAGCAGTTTGGCCCGGGATAGGTGGAAAGCTTTCTTT
D gene: .; J gene: TRBJ2-2; clone size: few; V gene: TRBV19; CDR3 protein: CASSIGWTGELFF; CDR3 DNA: TGTGCCAGTAGTATAGGATGGACCGGGGAGCTGTTTTTT
D gene: TRBD1; J gene: TRBJ2-5; clone size: few; V gene: TRBV6-6; CDR3 protein: CASSPQGVQETQYF; CDR3 DNA: TGTGCCAGCAGTCCCCAGGGGGTCCAAGAGACCCAGTACTTC
D gene: TRBD2; J gene: TRBJ2-1; clone size: .; V gene: TRBV19; CDR3 protein: CASNLAGDEQFF; CDR3 DNA: TGTGCCAGTAATTTAGCGGGAGATGAGCAGTTCTTC
D gene: .; J gene: TRBJ2-1; clone size: many; V gene: TRBV7-8; CDR3 protein: CASSFLRNEQFF; CDR3 DNA: TGTGCCAGCAGCTTCCTTAGAAATGAGCAGTTCTTC
D gene: .; J gene: TRBJ1-1; clone size: few; V gene: TRBV4-2; CDR3 protein: CASSPAPLNTEAFF; CDR3 DNA: TGTGCCAGCAGCCCGGCCCCCCTGAACACTGAAGCTTTCTTT
D gene: .; J gene: TRBJ2-7; clone size: few; V gene: TRBV4-3; CDR3 protein: CASSQVGSGSGEQYF; CDR3 DNA: TGCGCCAGCAGCCAAGTAGGGAGCGGTTCAGGCGAGCAGTACTTC
D gene: .; J gene: TRBJ1-2; clone size: .; V gene: TRBV15; CDR3 protein: CATSPRDDYGYTF; CDR3 DNA: TGTGCCACCTCCCCCAGGGATGACTATGGCTACACCTTC
D gene: .; J gene: TRBJ1-2; clone size: few; V gene: TRBV28; CDR3 protein: CASRGQPQGYTF; CDR3 DNA: TGTGCCAGTCGCGGACAGCCACAAGGCTACACCTTC
D gene: TRBD1; J gene: TRBJ1-1; clone size: .; V gene: TRBV7-9; CDR3 protein: CASSFTWDRGMNTEAFF; CDR3 DNA: TGTGCCAGCAGCTTCACCTGGGACAGGGGAATGAACACTGAAGCTTTCTTT
D gene: .; J gene: TRBJ2-5; clone size: few; V gene: TRBV7-6; CDR3 protein: CASSLGFLGTGQETQYF; CDR3 DNA: TGTGCCAGCAGCTTAGGGTTTCTTGGCACCGGCCAAGAGACCCAGTACTTC
D gene: .; J gene: TRBJ2-3; clone size: once; V gene: TRBV20-1; CDR3 protein: CSAGDRVGSTDTQYF; CDR3 DNA: TGCAGTGCCGGGGACCGGGTGGGCTCCACAGATACGCAGTATTTT